The entry that follows covers one T cell receptor (beta chain) sequence. MiXCR, run by TCRdb on the RACE reads, gives a single entry per CDR3 protein. The data show roughly 360,000 distinct CDR3 sequences, approximately 5.1% seen once. The record originates from a study of human T cells and chemical hapten exposure. Trimming cost V 4 bases and J 0 bases; bases outside gene matches: 6. Looked up from germline, CDR1 is SGHRS and CDR2 is YFSETQ. This CDR3 has 16 residues. Time point: patch test 1, 2 weeks after DPC sensitization. The treatment here: therapeutic diphenylcyclopropenone sensitization with weekly scalp DPC.

The V call is TRBV5-1, the J call TRBJ1-1, with 10 nucleotides matching TRBD1. This material consisted of whole blood, taken in connection with sensitization to the hapten diphenylcyclopropenone (DPC). The sequence came from a woman aged 50 to 65 with alopecia areata. Some clones in this sample may be carry-over from other donors' samples. The CDR3, as DNA: TGCGCCAGCAGCGCCGGGACAGGGGCTTTGAACACTGAAGCTTTCTTT. It is translated as CASSAGTGALNTEAFF.